This T cell receptor (beta chain) comes out of a study of T cells after yellow fever vaccination. Study findings and constraints: The CD4 compartment and the CD8 compartment contained a small share of clonotypes in common.

Germline CDR1 SGHRS, CDR2 YFSETQ. The J segment lost 4 bases and the V segment lost 5 bases, leaving 6 bases of the junction unmatched. CDR3 size: 15 residues. The TCR cDNA carried a universal primer site and UMIs from 5'RACE template switching. TCRdb recomputed calls from the 5' RACE reads with MiXCR, one row per CDR3 protein. Of about 340,000 distinct CDR3 sequences listed, around 3.9% were seen once; the top ten hold 24%. This clonotype has ten or more counts. What it binds is unknown. The sequence was collected from a man younger than 35 who received the YFV17D yellow fever vaccine. The sample here was PBMCs, taken 5 days after the yellow fever booster vaccination. V gene TRBV5-1 combines with J gene TRBJ2-1; TRBD1 agrees at 10 bases. The DNA for the CDR3 is TGCGCCAGCAGGTCCGGGACAGGGGCTTACAATGAGCAGTTCTTC. Amino acid sequence: CASRSGTGAYNEQFF.